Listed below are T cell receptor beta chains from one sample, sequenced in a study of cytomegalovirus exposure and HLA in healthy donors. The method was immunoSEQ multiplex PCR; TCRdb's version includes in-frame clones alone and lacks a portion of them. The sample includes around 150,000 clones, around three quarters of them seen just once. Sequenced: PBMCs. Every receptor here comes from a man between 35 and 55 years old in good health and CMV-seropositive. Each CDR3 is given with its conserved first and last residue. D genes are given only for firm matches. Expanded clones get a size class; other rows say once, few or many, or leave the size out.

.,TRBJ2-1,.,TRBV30,CAWSEQTNYNEQFF,TGTGCCTGGAGTGAACAGACGAATTACAATGAGCAGTTCTTC
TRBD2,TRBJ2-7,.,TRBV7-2,CASSLGGGLQVGQYF,TGTGCCAGCAGCTTAGGCGGGGGTCTCCAAGTGGGGCAGTACTTC
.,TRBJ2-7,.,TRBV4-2,CASSLEGVGYEQYF,TGTGCCAGCAGCCTTGAGGGAGTTGGGTACGAGCAGTACTTC
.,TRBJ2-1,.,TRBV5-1,CASSPGQNNEQFF,TGCGCCAGCAGCCCCGGACAGAACAATGAGCAGTTCTTC
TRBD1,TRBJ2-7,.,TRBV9,CASSAGRDRANEQYF,TGTGCCAGCAGCGCGGGGAGGGACAGGGCCAACGAGCAGTACTTC
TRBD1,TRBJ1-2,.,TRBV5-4,CASSEGQGAGYTF,TGTGCCAGCAGCGAAGGACAGGGGGCTGGCTACACCTTC
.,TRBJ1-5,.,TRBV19,CASSAPDAGNQPQHF,TGTGCCAGTAGTGCGCCGGATGCGGGCAATCAGCCCCAGCATTTT
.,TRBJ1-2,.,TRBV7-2,CASSLGREGGYTF,TGTGCCAGCAGCTTAGGCAGGGAGGGTGGCTACACCTTC
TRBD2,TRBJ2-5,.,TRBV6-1,CASSEARGLAGGKGTQYF,TGTGCCAGCAGTGAAGCTCGTGGACTAGCGGGAGGAAAAGGGACCCAGTACTTC
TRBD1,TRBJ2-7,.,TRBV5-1,CASSVLGQGLEEQYF,TGCGCCAGCAGCGTGCTGGGACAGGGCCTGGAGGAGCAGTACTTC
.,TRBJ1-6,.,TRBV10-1,CASSDPPRSPLHF,TGCGCCAGCAGTGACCCTCCACGGTCACCCCTCCACTTT
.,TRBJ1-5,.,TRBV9,CASSVGALNQPQHF,TGTGCCAGCAGCGTGGGGGCCCTCAATCAGCCCCAGCATTTT
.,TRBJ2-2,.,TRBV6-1,CASSVPTGGELFF,TGTGCCAGCAGTGTCCCGACTGGCGGGGAGCTGTTTTTT
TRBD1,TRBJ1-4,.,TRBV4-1,CASSPRDRLQKLFF,TGCGCCAGCAGCCCAAGGGACAGATTACAAAAACTGTTTTTT
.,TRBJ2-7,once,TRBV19,CASSNRPPGYEQYF,TGTGCCAGTAGTAATCGACCCCCGGGGTACGAGCAGTACTTC
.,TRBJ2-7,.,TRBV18,CASSPRGIEQYF,TGTGCCAGCTCACCACGCGGCATTGAGCAGTACTTC
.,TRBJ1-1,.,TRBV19,CASSIAENTEAFF,TGTGCCAGTAGTATAGCAGAGAACACTGAAGCTTTCTTT
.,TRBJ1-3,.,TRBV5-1,CASSLVSARTGNTIYF,TGCGCCAGCAGCTTGGTGTCAGCGAGGACTGGAAACACCATATATTTT
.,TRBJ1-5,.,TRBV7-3,CASSPQSGGGQPQHF,TGTGCCAGCAGCCCCCAATCGGGCGGCGGGCAGCCCCAGCATTTT
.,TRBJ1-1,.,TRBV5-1,CASSLNFGGAGTEAFF,TGCGCCAGCAGCTTAAATTTTGGGGGGGCGGGCACTGAAGCTTTCTTT
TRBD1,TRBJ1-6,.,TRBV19,CASSDRGVGSPLHF,TGTGCCAGTAGCGACAGGGGAGTGGGTTCACCCCTCCACTTT
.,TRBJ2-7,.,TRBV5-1,CASRGISSYEQYF,TGCGCCAGTAGAGGGATTAGCTCCTACGAGCAGTACTTC
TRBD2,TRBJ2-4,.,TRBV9,CASSVTSGDQGAKNIQYF,TGTGCCAGCAGCGTGACTAGCGGGGATCAAGGGGCTAAAAACATTCAGTACTTC
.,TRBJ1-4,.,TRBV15,CATSRGTGSGEKLFF,TGTGCCACCAGCAGAGGCACAGGGTCGGGTGAAAAACTGTTTTTT
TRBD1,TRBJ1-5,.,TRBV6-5,CASSYSTRGRGQPQHF,TGTGCCAGCAGTTACTCGACCAGGGGGCGAGGTCAGCCCCAGCATTTT
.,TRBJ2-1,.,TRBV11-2,CASSLDLVSHNEQFF,TGTGCCAGCAGCTTAGATCTGGTTAGCCATAATGAGCAGTTCTTC
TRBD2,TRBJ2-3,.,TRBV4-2,CASKSLAGMDTQYF,TGTGCCAGCAAGTCCTTAGCGGGAATGGATACGCAGTATTTT
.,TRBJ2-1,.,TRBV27,CASSVTRYNEQFF,TGTGCCAGCAGTGTGACTAGATACAATGAGCAGTTCTTC
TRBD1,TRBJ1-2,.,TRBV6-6,CASSSGQEASGYTF,TGTGCCAGCAGTTCGGGACAGGAGGCGTCGGGCTACACCTTC
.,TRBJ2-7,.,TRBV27,CASSPLGLATREQYF,TGTGCCAGCAGTCCTCTAGGATTAGCGACGAGAGAGCAGTACTTC
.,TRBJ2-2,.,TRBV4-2,CASSQARQGYTGELFF,TGTGCCAGCAGCCAAGCTCGCCAGGGGTATACCGGGGAGCTGTTTTTT
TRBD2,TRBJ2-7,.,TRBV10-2,CASRRGLAGRRGEQYF,TGCGCCAGCAGGCGGGGACTAGCGGGAAGGCGCGGCGAGCAGTACTTC
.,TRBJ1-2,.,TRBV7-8,CASSLDNLGDYGYTF,TGTGCCAGCAGCTTAGACAACCTGGGAGACTATGGCTACACCTTC
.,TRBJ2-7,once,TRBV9,CASSVVMAGRSYEQYF,TGTGCCAGCAGCGTAGTAATGGCGGGCCGTTCCTACGAGCAGTACTTC
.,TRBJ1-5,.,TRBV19,CAISQSNQPQHF,TGTGCCATTTCGCAGAGCAATCAGCCCCAGCATTTT
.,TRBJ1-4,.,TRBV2,CASMGSQNEKLFF,TGTGCCAGCATGGGTAGCCAGAATGAAAAACTGTTTTTT
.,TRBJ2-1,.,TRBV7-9,CASGGHPYYNEQFF,TGTGCCAGCGGGGGACACCCTTACTACAATGAGCAGTTCTTC
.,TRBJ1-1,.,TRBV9,CASSVGSEGSPNTEAFF,TGTGCCAGCAGCGTAGGATCAGAGGGCAGCCCGAACACTGAAGCTTTCTTT